These 31 T cell receptor beta chains were all obtained from the same sample, sequenced in a study of T cells in Graves' hyperthyroidism and ophthalmopathy. The investigators amplified TCR beta CDR3 regions from RNA transcripts. First-round RT-PCR with HTBI primers amplified the TCR CDR3 region. MiXCR was run by TCRdb on the multiplex PCR reads, yielding one entry per CDR3 protein. Altogether about 180,000 distinct CDR3 sequences are present, about 9.4% being singletons, with the ten largest covering approximately 20%. The specimen sequenced was blood. The source is a woman younger than 35 with Graves' hyperthyroidism that later progressed to Graves' ophthalmopathy.

This clonotype was seen many times. The V call is TRBV6-1, the J call TRBJ1-6; D is ambiguous. V was pared by 5 bases and J by 0 bases, with 8 bases between. The CDR3 consists of 15 residues. CDR1 MNHNS and CDR2 SASEGT come from the germline V gene. The CDR3 protein is CASSRPSSYNSPLHF. CDR3 bases: TGTGCCAGCAGTCGGCCTAGCTCCTATAATTCACCCCTCCACTTT.

Many counts were recorded for this clonotype. This rearrangement joins TRBV30 to TRBJ1-2; D is unclear. The V end was cut by 4 bases, the J end by 8 bases, with 20 bases between. Germline-derived CDR1 and CDR2 are GTSNPN and SVGIG (reference sequence). The CDR3 loop spans 14 amino acids. In DNA form, the CDR3 reads TGTGCCTGGAAACGCGTGGCCCCACCTTGGGGCTACACCTTC. Translating gives CAWKRVAPPWGYTF.

At least ten counts were recorded for this clonotype. V usage is TRBV5-1 and J usage is TRBJ2-1; 8 bases agree with TRBD2. This CDR3 has 16 amino acids. Germline V lookup: CDR1 SGHRS, CDR2 YFSETQ. The V segment lost 1 base and the J segment 1 base; nucleotides outside the gene matches: 4. CDR3 sequence: CASSLMASGSYNEQFF. CDR3 nucleotide sequence: TGCGCCAGCAGCTTGATGGCTAGCGGGTCCTACAATGAGCAGTTCTTC.

The chain joins TRBV28 to TRBJ1-5, with D hard to call. The V gene's germline CDR1 is MDHEN and CDR2 SYDVKM. The CDR3 totals 17 residues. V was cut by 7 bases and J by 7 bases, with 26 bases left in between. Written as DNA, the CDR3 is TGTGCCAGCAAAAAAAACGGGGTCGCCCGAAGCGGGCAGCCCCAGCATTTT. This sequence encodes CASKKNGVARSGQPQHF.

This clonotype was detected only a few times. This may stem from a read error, because a much larger clone lies one nucleotide away. The chain carries TRBV28 and TRBJ1-5, with 8 bases that match TRBD1. CDR1 and CDR2 (germline): MDHEN, SYDVKM. The CDR3 covers 13 residues. CDR3 in DNA: TGTACCAGCAGGACAGGGCGCAATCAGCCCCAGCATTTT. It specifies CTSRTGRNQPQHF.

The rearrangement uses TRBV15 and TRBJ2-1, with 10 bases identical to TRBD1. Germline V gives CDR1 LNHNV, CDR2 YYDKDF (reference sequence). The CDR3 extends over 17 amino acids. Unmatched junction bases numbered 9, after V lost 0 bases and J lost 7 bases. In DNA, the CDR3 is TGTGCCACCAGCAGAGAACACCTAGGGGACAGGGGAAATGAGCAGTTCTTC. Its translation: CATSREHLGDRGNEQFF.

This clonotype was detected ten times or more. This chain joins TRBV7-9 and TRBJ1-2; the match to TRBD1 covers 7 bases. Germline CDR1 and CDR2: SEHNR and FQNEAQ (reference sequence). The CDR3 covers 13 residues. The trim removed 5 bases at V and 4 bases at J, leaving 4 bases unmatched. CDR3 sequence reads: CASSPGQVYGYTF. For the CDR3, the DNA is TGTGCCAGCAGCCCCGGACAGGTCTATGGCTACACCTTC.

The chain links TRBV6-2 or TRBV6-3 to TRBJ1-1; D may be TRBD1 (6 bases). Trimming removed 0 bases from V and 10 bases from J, with 9 bases in between. Looked up from germline, CDR1 is MNHEY and CDR2 is SVGEGT. This CDR3 contains 12 residues. The CDR3 region has the DNA TGTGCCAGCAGTTACTCGGGGGGGGCAGCTTTCTTT. Its protein is CASSYSGGAAFF.

The J gene is TRBJ1-1, the V gene TRBV19; TRBD1 matches 7 bases. Unmatched junction bases numbered 6, after V lost 4 bases and J lost 7 bases. In germline, CDR1 is LNHDA, CDR2 SQIVND (reference sequence). The CDR3 has 13 residues. The CDR3 region is CASSTDRVGEAFF. The CDR3 DNA reads as TGTGCCAGTAGTACCGACAGGGTTGGTGAAGCTTTCTTT.

This clonotype came up a few times. The chain is built from TRBV5-6 and TRBJ1-6, with TRBD1 matching 9 bases. The CDR3 runs 13 residues. Germline V CDR1 and CDR2: SGHDT, YYEEEE. J was trimmed by 9 bases and V by 5 bases; bases with no gene match: 3. The CDR3 here is CASRRDRVSPLHF. As DNA, the CDR3 is TGTGCCAGCAGGCGGGACAGGGTTTCACCCCTCCACTTT. Full variable domain (missing parts from reference TRBV5-6 and TRBJ1-6): DAGVTQSPTHLIKTRGQQVTLRCSPKSGHDTVSWYQQALGQGPQFIFQYYEEEERQRGNFPDRFSGHQFPNYSSELNVNALLLGDSALYLCASRRDRVSPLHFGNGTRLTVT.

This clonotype was detected ten times or more. The gene calls are TRBV5-1 and TRBJ2-7; no clear D. The V and J ends lost 5 bases and 5 bases respectively, with 14 bases between them. This CDR3 contains 13 residues. The V gene's germline CDR1 is SGHRS and CDR2 YFSETQ. In DNA, the CDR3 is TGCGCCAGCAGTCCCCCCCGAGGCGACGAGCAGTACTTC. Translating gives CASSPPRGDEQYF.

The V call is TRBV6-4, the J call TRBJ2-1; 7 bases agree with TRBD1. The CDR3 runs to 16 residues. With V trimmed by 5 bases and J by 0 bases, 7 bases remained unmatched. Germline CDR1 reads MRHNA; CDR2 reads SNTAGT. The CDR3 region has the DNA TGTGCCAGCAGTAGACAGGGAGAAAGCTCCTACAATGAGCAGTTCTTC. It is translated as CASSRQGESSYNEQFF.

This clonotype was seen at least ten times. In DNA, the CDR3 is TGTGCCAGCAGCTTAAACCACGAGCAGTACTTC. Translation: CASSLNHEQYF. The genes are TRBV11-2 and TRBJ2-7; D not resolved. The CDR3 consists of 11 residues. Germline CDR1 is SGHAT and CDR2 is FQNNGV. The V end lost 2 bases, the J end lost 5 bases, and 4 bases lay between the germline ends.

This clonotype was seen repeatedly, ten times or more. The chain has TRBV10-3 and TRBJ2-7; 10 bases are a match to TRBD1. The CDR3 is made up of 15 amino acids. The germline CDR1 and CDR2 sequences are ENHRY and SYGVKD. V trimming: 5 bases; J trimming: 3 bases; junction bases outside the gene matches: 7. The CDR3 nucleotides are TGTGCCATCAGTACAGTGACAGGGGGCAACTACGAGCAGTACTTC. This translates into CAISTVTGGNYEQYF.

Many counts were recorded for this clonotype. The J gene is TRBJ2-7, the V gene TRBV20-1; 10 bases align to TRBD2. Germline trimming cut 3 bases from V and 5 bases from J; bases unmatched to any gene: 13. The germline CDR1 and CDR2 sequences are DFQATT and SNEGSKA (reference sequence). This CDR3 spans 16 amino acids. The chain's CDR3 is CSASFLAGGPGDEQYF. In DNA, the CDR3 is TGCAGTGCTAGTTTTTTAGCGGGAGGCCCAGGGGACGAGCAGTACTTC.

This clonotype was picked up many times. The chain links TRBV10-3 to TRBJ1-1; TRBD1 matches 11 bases. This CDR3 contains 16 residues. Germline V lookup: CDR1 ENHRY, CDR2 SYGVKD. The V segment lost 2 bases and the J segment 4 bases; nucleotides outside the gene matches: 6. Here the CDR3 DNA reads TGTGCCATCAGTGAGCCTTTTGGGACAGGGGGCACTGAAGCTTTCTTT. Translated: CAISEPFGTGGTEAFF.

The J gene is TRBJ2-5, the V gene TRBV9; TRBD2 might be the D (5 bases). The CDR3 is 15 amino acids. CDR1 is SGDLS, CDR2 YYNGEE, per germline. The V gene lost 3 bases and the J gene lost 5 bases, with 17 bases spanning the gap. CDR3 sequence (DNA): TGTGCCAGCAGCGACCGGACCCCTCCGGGGGAGACCCAGTACTTC. Amino acids: CASSDRTPPGETQYF.

Many counts were recorded for this clonotype. J is TRBJ1-5 and V is TRBV18; the D is unclear. CDR1 and CDR2 from the germline V gene are KGHSH and LQKENI. With 3 bases removed from V and 2 bases from J, the gap between germline ends came to 14 bases. This CDR3 contains 16 residues. This CDR3 is CASSPSQQFGNQPQHF. The DNA for the CDR3 is TGTGCCAGCTCACCGAGCCAGCAGTTTGGCAATCAGCCCCAGCATTTT. Based on the CDR3 plus reference TRBV18 and TRBJ1-5, the full variable domain is NAGVMQNPRHLVRRRGQEARLRCSPMKGHSHVYWYRQLPEEGLKFMVYLQKENIIDESGMPKERFSAEFPKEGPSILRIQQVVRGDSAAYFCASSPSQQFGNQPQHFGDGTRLSIL.

As to this clonotype: One junction end does not reproduce the germline sequence, and a read error may be involved. This chain links TRBV6-4 with TRBJ1-1; D is unresolved. Germline assignment: CDR1 MRHNA and CDR2 SNTAGT. The CDR3 consists of 15 residues. The CDR3 region is CASRVTGRENTEDFF. DNA of the CDR3: TGTGCCAGCAGAGTGACCGGTAGGGAGAACACTGAAGATTTCTTT.

This clonotype has a count of ten or more. Here the CDR3 reads CASSPENTGELFF. In DNA form, the CDR3 reads TGTGCCAGCAGCCCAGAGAACACCGGGGAGCTGTTTTTT. This sequence joins TRBV11-2 and TRBJ2-2, with unresolved D. The CDR3 covers 13 residues. V was pared by 5 bases and J by 1 base, with 5 bases between. The germline CDR1 and CDR2 sequences are SGHAT and FQNNGV.

This clonotype showed up many times. The rearrangement links TRBV30 to TRBJ1-1, with 8 bases fitting TRBD1. The CDR3 extends over 14 amino acids. Germline lookup yields CDR1 GTSNPN and CDR2 SVGIG (reference sequence). The ends lost 2 bases at V and 5 bases at J; junction bases unmatched: 7. The CDR3 bases are TGTGCCTGGAGTTTGCAGGGGGCGTATACTGAAGCTTTCTTT. The encoded protein is CAWSLQGAYTEAFF.

The sample holds many counts of this clonotype. The chain uses TRBV13 and TRBJ1-1; TRBD1 agrees at 7 bases. There are 13 residues in the CDR3. Losses at the gene ends were 2 bases for V and 7 bases for J; bases not matched to a gene: 4. Per the germline V gene, CDR1 is PRHDT and CDR2 is FYEKMQ (reference sequence). The CDR3 DNA sequence: TGTGCCAGCAGCTTATTGAGGGACAGTGAAGCTTTCTTT. As protein: CASSLLRDSEAFF.

The chain recombines TRBV7-2 with TRBJ2-5; perhaps TRBD1 as D (6 bases). This CDR3 has 13 amino acids. CDR1 is SGHTA, CDR2 FQGNSA, per germline. V lost 3 bases and J 5 bases, leaving 10 bases between the germline ends. The CDR3 nucleotides are TGTGCCAGCAGCTTCCAGGGGCTGGAGACCCAGTACTTC. Translated, it gives CASSFQGLETQYF.

Concerning this clonotype itself: This may be a read error: a much more frequent sequence differs by one nucleotide. The gene calls are TRBV12-3 or TRBV12-4 and TRBJ2-3; D gene ambiguous. The CDR3 extends over 15 amino acids. The V end was cut by 0 bases, the J end by 2 bases, with 9 bases between. The CDR3 region has the DNA TGTGCCAGCAGTTTAGCAAGCAGCCACACAGATACGCAGTATTTT. Protein product: CASSLASSHTDTQYF.

This clonotype was counted a few times. This rearrangement joins TRBV29-1 to TRBJ2-7; the D gene is possibly TRBD2 (7 bases). This CDR3 is built from 13 residues. Trimming stripped 4 bases from V and 3 bases from J, with 13 bases between. From germline, CDR1 is SQVTM and CDR2 ANQGSEA. The CDR3: CSVAGGAFYEQYF. For the CDR3, the DNA is TGCAGCGTTGCTGGGGGGGCCTTCTACGAGCAGTACTTC.

In this sample, this clonotype turned up many times. The rearrangement links TRBV12-3 or TRBV12-4 to TRBJ1-1; D remains ambiguous. Trimming left V 3 bases short and J 4 bases short, with 9 bases between. The CDR3 totals 13 residues. The CDR3 loop reads CASSFSEGTEAFF. CDR3 DNA sequence: TGTGCCAGCAGTTTTTCAGAGGGCACTGAAGCTTTCTTT.

This clonotype was picked up many times. The CDR3: CASSLQPGQGGHEQYF. CDR3 nucleotides: TGTGCCAGCAGCTTACAGCCGGGACAGGGTGGCCACGAGCAGTACTTC. The genes are TRBV11-2 and TRBJ2-7; 9 bases are a match to TRBD1. The CDR3 totals 16 residues. Trimming at V came to 2 bases and at J to 5 bases, leaving 10 bases not matched to a gene. Germline assignment: CDR1 SGHAT and CDR2 FQNNGV.

V gene TRBV7-6 combines with J gene TRBJ2-3; 10 nucleotides agree with TRBD2. From germline, CDR1 is SGHVS and CDR2 FNYEAQ. This CDR3 comprises 18 residues. The trim removed 4 bases at V and 5 bases at J, leaving 15 bases unmatched. The CDR3 DNA reads as TGTGCCAGCAGCTCCCCCAACTGGAGGACTAGCGGTAGAGATACGCAGTATTTT. This sequence encodes CASSSPNWRTSGRDTQYF.

This clonotype was seen many times. The chain combines TRBV30 with TRBJ1-1; tentative D call: TRBD1 (5 bases). The CDR3 is 12 residues long. The germline gives CDR1 GTSNPN, CDR2 SVGIG (reference sequence). Trimming took 3 bases from V and 7 from J, leaving 12 bases between them. The CDR3 region has the DNA TGTGCCTGGAGGCCGGGGACCATTGAAGCTTTCTTT. Its translation: CAWRPGTIEAFF.

This clonotype was detected many times. The chain has TRBV12-5 and TRBJ2-3; possibly TRBD1 or TRBD2 for D (5 bases each). Trimming took 4 bases from V and 2 from J, leaving 16 bases between them. Per germline, CDR1 LGHNT and CDR2 FRNRAP. The CDR3 sequence is 16 residues long. The CDR3 DNA reads as TGTGCTAGTGGTTGGGGGATGGGTGGGACCACAGATACGCAGTATTTT. The encoded protein is CASGWGMGGTTDTQYF.

Comments on this clonotype: Relative to the germline gene, one junction end is altered; a read error may explain this. The chain couples TRBV7-2 to TRBJ2-5; D possibly uses TRBD1 or TRBD2 (5 bases each). The CDR3 is 11 residues long. Germline CDR1 SGHTA, CDR2 FQGNSA. CDR3 in amino acids: CASSLGTGLNF. Here the CDR3 DNA reads TGTGCCAGCAGCTTGGGGACGGGTCTGAACTTC.